The 31 T cell receptor beta chains listed next were all sequenced from one sample in a study of CD8+ T cells in alopecia areata. Treatment denoted: oral pan-JAK inhibitor, 5-10 mg twice daily. It was cDNA, reverse transcribed from extracted RNA, that served as the sequencing template. Method: immunoSEQ multiplex PCR; TCRdb's copy keeps in-frame clones and lacks some. The sample records about 190,000 clones, about three fifths being singletons. Sequences were derived from CD4+ T cells sorted from blood, sampled between weeks 47 and 50, from a patient treated with tofacitinib. These receptors were collected from a human donor with alopecia areata.

Concerning this clone itself: Other DNA sequences from this sample encode an identical CDR3 as well. The chain uses TRBV9 and TRBJ1-2; the D is unclear. Germline CDR1 and CDR2: SGDLS and YYNGEE. The CDR3 runs to 13 residues. Trimming cost V 0 bases and J 0 bases, with 3 bases left between them. The CDR3, as DNA: TGTGCCAGCAGCGTAGACTCTAACTATGGCTACACCTTC. Protein sequence: CASSVDSNYGYTF.

The chain recombines TRBV2 with TRBJ1-2; D is undetermined. The CDR3 consists of 16 residues. V lost 1 base, J lost 4 bases, and 16 bases lay in between. The germline V gene has CDR1 SNHLY and CDR2 FYNNEI. DNA of the CDR3: TGTGCCAGCAGTGAAGTAGGACGGACGCAGACCTATGGCTACACCTTC. Its translation is CASSEVGRTQTYGYTF.

The chain recombines TRBV4-3 with TRBJ1-2; possibly TRBD1 for D (5 bases). V was trimmed by 0 bases and J by 7 bases, leaving 12 bases between them. The germline V gene encodes CDR1 LGHNA and CDR2 YSLEER. CDR3 length equals 14 residues. CDR3 amino acids: CASSQDPGLGGYTF. For the CDR3, the DNA is TGCGCCAGCAGCCAAGATCCAGGGCTCGGTGGCTACACCTTC.

This rearrangement joins TRBV5-1 to TRBJ2-1, with 11 positions matching TRBD2. Germline CDR1 and CDR2: SGHRS and YFSETQ. The junction had 7 bases not matched to a gene; V was cut back by 2 bases and J by 0 bases. The CDR3 contains 18 residues. CDR3 amino acids: CASSFTSGGPSSYNEQFF. The CDR3 DNA reads as TGCGCCAGCAGCTTCACTAGCGGGGGTCCAAGCTCCTACAATGAGCAGTTCTTC.

V usage is TRBV5-1 and J usage is TRBJ1-2; no clear D. CDR1 and CDR2 from the germline V gene are SGHRS and YFSETQ. With 0 bases removed from V and 0 bases from J, the gap between germline ends came to 3 bases. This CDR3 has 13 amino acids. The CDR3 is CASSLGTNYGYTF. The CDR3 nucleotides are TGCGCCAGCAGCTTGGGGACTAACTATGGCTACACCTTC.

This chain uses TRBV4-1 with TRBJ2-7; D unclear. Trimming removed 2 bases from V and 3 bases from J, with 5 bases in between. Per the germline V gene, CDR1 is MGHRA and CDR2 is YSYEKL. The length of the CDR3 is 12 residues. As DNA, the CDR3 is TGCGCCAGCAGCCAACCCCTCTACGAGCAGTACTTC. Translation gives CASSQPLYEQYF.

This chain connects TRBV29-1 to TRBJ2-7; 7 bases are shared with TRBD2. V was pared by 5 bases and J by 0 bases, with 13 bases of the junction left unmatched. CDR3 size: 16 residues. CDR1 SQVTM and CDR2 ANQGSEA come from the germline V gene. CDR3 loop: CSVFSPGLQASYEQYF. DNA for the CDR3: TGCAGCGTTTTTTCCCCGGGACTACAAGCCTCCTACGAGCAGTACTTC.

The chain joins TRBV7-2 to TRBJ2-7, with D perhaps TRBD1 (5 bases). CDR3 size: 13 residues. CDR1 is SGHTA, CDR2 FQGNSA, per germline. V lost 8 bases and J 0 bases, leaving 11 bases between the germline ends. CDR3 sequence: CASGRQSSYEQYF. CDR3 DNA: TGTGCCAGCGGTAGACAGAGCTCCTACGAGCAGTACTTC.

The J gene is TRBJ2-2, the V gene TRBV4-2; the D gene could be TRBD1 or TRBD2 (5 bases each). The CDR3 runs to 15 residues. Trimming shortened V by 7 bases and J by 0 bases, and 12 bases separated the two germline ends. The germline gives CDR1 LGHNA, CDR2 YNFKEQ. The CDR3 region is CASNPGTANTGELFF. For the CDR3, the DNA is TGTGCCAGCAACCCCGGGACGGCGAACACCGGGGAGCTGTTTTTT.

The table lists this clone with a few counts. This chain joins TRBV5-1 and TRBJ2-1, with TRBD2 identical over 10 bases. This CDR3 has 15 residues. V dropped 4 bases and J dropped 5; count of bases not matched to a gene: 6. In germline, CDR1 is SGHRS, CDR2 YFSETQ. The DNA of the CDR3 is TGCGCCAGCAGCCTCGGACTAGCGGCTAACAATGAGCAGTTCTTC. This gives the protein CASSLGLAANNEQFF. The whole variable domain, filled in from reference TRBV5-1 and TRBJ2-1, reads KAGVTQTPRYLIKTRGQQVTLSCSPISGHRSVSWYQQTPGQGLQFLFEYFSETQRNKGNFPGRFSGRQFSNSRSEMNVSTLELGDSALYLCASSLGLAANNEQFFGPGTRLTVL.

V usage is TRBV29-1 and J usage is TRBJ1-2; D is undetermined. V gave up 5 bases and J gave up 6 bases, with 7 bases separating them. The germline CDR1 and CDR2 sequences are SQVTM and ANQGSEA. The CDR3 loop spans 10 amino acids. The CDR3 DNA reads TGCAGCGTTTCTGTCGATGGCTACACCTTC. It specifies CSVSVDGYTF.

V gene TRBV5-6 combines with J gene TRBJ2-3; D might be TRBD1 or TRBD2, each matching 5 bases. Germline CDR1 is SGHDT and CDR2 is YYEEEE. The CDR3 runs to 13 residues. The V end lost 2 bases, the J end lost 10 bases, and 14 bases lay between the germline ends. Here the CDR3 DNA reads TGTGCCAGCAGCTTTGGGGGAGACCGCCCGCAGTATTTT. Residues: CASSFGGDRPQYF.

The chain has TRBV5-6 and TRBJ1-2; D is ambiguous. CDR1 and CDR2 from the germline V gene are SGHDT and YYEEEE. CDR3 length equals 11 residues. The ends were cut back, 0 bases at V and 4 bases at J, with 1 base in the middle. In DNA, the CDR3 is TGTGCCAGCAGCTTGGTCTATGGCTACACCTTC. Its protein is CASSLVYGYTF.

This chain connects TRBV2 to TRBJ2-1; no firm D call. The ends were cut back, 5 bases at V and 9 bases at J, with 17 bases in the middle. Germline CDR1 and CDR2: SNHLY and FYNNEI. The length of the CDR3 is 14 residues. This chain's CDR3 is CASSSGTYSLEQFF. The DNA of the CDR3 is TGTGCCAGCAGTTCCGGAACATACTCGCTTGAGCAGTTCTTC.

The rearrangement joins TRBV29-1 to TRBJ2-7; TRBD2 aligns across 10 bases. Germline V gene sequence: CDR1 SQVTM, CDR2 ANQGSEA. The CDR3 consists of 13 residues. V was pared by 4 bases and J by 4 bases, with 4 bases of the junction left unmatched. Here the CDR3 DNA reads TGCAGCGTTGGAAAGGGACTAGCGTACGAGCAGTACTTC. The encoded protein is CSVGKGLAYEQYF.

This clone was observed a few times. Other DNA sequences in this specimen translate into the identical CDR3. This chain links TRBV29-1 with TRBJ1-1; D ambiguous. Trimming shortened V by 4 bases and J by 0 bases, and 6 bases separated the two germline ends. The CDR3 is 12 residues long. Germline-derived CDR1 and CDR2 are SQVTM and ANQGSEA. CDR3 loop: CSVVLLNTEAFF. The CDR3 DNA is TGCAGCGTTGTTCTCCTGAACACTGAAGCTTTCTTT. Looking up the rest from reference TRBV29-1 and TRBJ1-1 gives the full variable domain: SAVISQKPSRDICQRGTSLTIQCQVDSQVTMMFWYRQQPGQSLTLIATANQGSEATYESGFVIDKFPISRPNLTFSTLTVSNMSPEDSSIYLCSVVLLNTEAFFGQGTRLTVV.

This chain uses TRBV10-3 with TRBJ1-5; 8 bases are shared with TRBD1. Germline V gives CDR1 ENHRY, CDR2 SYGVKD. The CDR3 is 18 amino acids. V was pared by 0 bases and J by 2 bases, with 9 bases of the junction left unmatched. CDR3 residues: CAISESTTGVGGNQPQHF. The CDR3 coding sequence is TGTGCCATCAGTGAGTCGACGACAGGGGTGGGTGGCAATCAGCCCCAGCATTTT.

In this sample, this clone turned up many times. The chain employs TRBV4-3 and TRBJ1-4, with 8 bases fitting TRBD1. The CDR3 spans 16 residues. Germline V gene lookup returns CDR1 LGHNA and CDR2 YSLEER. J gave up 8 bases and V 0 bases, and 8 bases lay outside the gene matches. This CDR3 reads CASSQDRTGGGEKLFF. The CDR3 nucleotides are TGCGCCAGCAGCCAAGATCGTACAGGGGGAGGAGAAAAACTGTTTTTT.

The table lists this clone with a few counts. V gene TRBV14 combines with J gene TRBJ1-2; D is possibly TRBD1 (6 bases). V lost 5 bases, J lost 7 bases, and 20 bases lay in between. The length of the CDR3 is 15 residues. The germline gives CDR1 SGHDN, CDR2 FVKESK. The CDR3 here is CASSKVDRGGAGYTF. CDR3 in DNA: TGTGCCAGCAGCAAAGTGGACAGAGGTGGAGCTGGCTACACCTTC.

V and J are TRBV2 and TRBJ2-7; the match to TRBD1 covers 10 bases. The CDR3 extends over 12 amino acids. Germline CDR1 and CDR2: SNHLY and FYNNEI. The V gene end was trimmed by 6 bases and the J gene end by 4 bases; junction bases not matched to a gene: 0. CDR3 sequence (DNA): TGTGCCAGCAGGGACAGGGGGTACGAGCAGTACTTC. This translates into CASRDRGYEQYF.

This chain links TRBV15 with TRBJ2-3, with 9 positions matching TRBD1. V lost 3 bases to trimming and J lost 1 base; unmatched junction nucleotides: 2. Germline assignment: CDR1 LNHNV and CDR2 YYDKDF (reference sequence). CDR3 length equals 15 residues. The CDR3 loop reads CATSRRTGGTDTQYF. The CDR3 DNA sequence: TGTGCCACCAGCAGGCGGACAGGGGGCACAGATACGCAGTATTTT.

The chain uses TRBV6-5 and TRBJ2-7, with a possible D match to TRBD1 (5 bases). This CDR3 has 14 amino acids. Trimming stripped 6 bases from V and 2 bases from J, with 14 bases between. Germline V lookup: CDR1 MNHEY, CDR2 SVGAGI. In DNA, the CDR3 is TGTGCCAGCAGATCCGACAGTACCCCCTACGAGCAGTACTTC. Translating it yields CASRSDSTPYEQYF.

V and J are TRBV30 and TRBJ2-5; the D is unclear. This CDR3 region has 13 residues. The ends were cut back, 0 bases at V and 7 bases at J, with 12 bases in the middle. The germline V gene has CDR1 GTSNPN and CDR2 SVGIG (reference sequence). CDR3 residues: CAWSVPGWGTQYF. DNA for the CDR3: TGTGCCTGGAGTGTTCCCGGGTGGGGGACCCAGTACTTC.

The chain couples TRBV29-1 to TRBJ2-7; D remains unclear. V lost 4 bases to trimming and J lost 5 bases, with 9 bases between them. Germline values: CDR1 SQVTM, CDR2 ANQGSEA. The CDR3 is 11 amino acids. Written as DNA, the CDR3 is TGCAGCGTTGGTAAGCCGAACGAGCAGTACTTC. Its translation: CSVGKPNEQYF.

V is TRBV18 and J is TRBJ1-2; D uncertain. V gave up 0 bases and J gave up 0 bases, with 8 bases separating them. Germline V gene lookup returns CDR1 KGHSH and CDR2 LQKENI. The CDR3 sequence is 15 residues long. CDR3 DNA: TGTGCCAGCTCACCACCCTCCAGAGCTAACTATGGCTACACCTTC. Amino acid sequence: CASSPPSRANYGYTF.

The chain carries TRBV29-1 and TRBJ1-2; D may be TRBD1 (5 bases). This CDR3 has 13 residues. Germline V lookup: CDR1 SQVTM, CDR2 ANQGSEA. The V end lost 3 bases, the J end lost 4 bases, and 12 bases lay between the germline ends. CDR3 in amino acids: CSVDSDSAYGYTF. In DNA form, the CDR3 reads TGCAGCGTTGATTCTGACAGCGCCTATGGCTACACCTTC.

A few counts support this clone. This sequence joins TRBV7-9 and TRBJ1-2; TRBD1 is a possible D gene (5 bases). The CDR3 runs to 15 residues. The V and J ends lost 2 bases and 4 bases respectively, with 14 bases between them. CDR1 is SEHNR, CDR2 FQNEAQ, per germline (reference sequence). The CDR3 bases are TGTGCCAGCAGCTTAAGTTCCCGCAGGGCCTATGGCTACACCTTC. Translating gives CASSLSSRRAYGYTF.

This sequence joins TRBV5-1 and TRBJ2-5; D might be TRBD1 (7 bases). This CDR3 region has 15 residues. CDR1 is SGHRS and CDR2 is YFSETQ in the germline V gene. Trimming removed 0 bases at V and 4 bases at J, with 13 bases between. The CDR3 loop is CASSLAGGLGETQYF. CDR3 bases: TGCGCCAGCAGCTTGGCAGGGGGGCTTGGAGAGACCCAGTACTTC.

The chain uses TRBV9 and TRBJ1-1; D might be TRBD1 (5 bases). CDR1 and CDR2 from the germline V gene are SGDLS and YYNGEE. The V and J ends lost 0 bases and 0 bases respectively, with 9 bases between them. The CDR3 contains 15 residues. This CDR3 is CASSVEGNMNTEAFF. The CDR3 bases are TGTGCCAGCAGCGTAGAGGGGAACATGAACACTGAAGCTTTCTTT.

The V gene is TRBV2, the J gene TRBJ1-1, with a tentative D call TRBD1 (6 bases). The CDR3 runs to 13 residues. V was shortened by 6 bases and J by 4 bases, with 12 bases between the two germline ends. The V gene's germline CDR1 is SNHLY and CDR2 FYNNEI. The CDR3 here is CASRTGTGTEAFF. CDR3 coding DNA: TGTGCCAGCAGAACAGGGACGGGCACTGAAGCTTTCTTT.

The gene calls are TRBV29-1 and TRBJ2-7; 8 bases align to TRBD1. Germline CDR1 reads SQVTM; CDR2 reads ANQGSEA. The J segment lost 0 bases and the V segment lost 4 bases, leaving 2 bases of the junction unmatched. This CDR3 is 13 amino acids long. CDR3 residues: CSVGTGRSYEQYF. CDR3 DNA: TGCAGCGTTGGGACAGGGCGCTCCTACGAGCAGTACTTC.